A single sample is the source of the 17 T cell receptor beta chains below, sequenced in a study of T cells in Graves' hyperthyroidism and ophthalmopathy. The source material, RNA transcripts, was used to amplify TCR beta CDR3 regions. When the TCR CDR3 underwent first-round RT-PCR, the HTBI primer set was used. Via MiXCR, TCRdb re-called the multiplex PCR reads, giving one row per CDR3 protein. The table includes approximately 870,000 distinct CDR3 sequences, about 38% detected once. The sample was blood. The receptors were sampled from a young man with Graves' hyperthyroidism.

This clonotype was seen at least ten times. The chain links TRBV29-1 to TRBJ1-1; D is unclear. The CDR3 length is 12 residues. Germline lookup yields CDR1 SQVTM and CDR2 ANQGSEA. Between the trimmed V and J ends, which lost 1 base and 1 base, there was a span of 4 bases. CDR3: CSVEGKNTEAFF. The CDR3 nucleotides read TGCAGCGTTGAAGGCAAGAACACTGAAGCTTTCTTT. The full variable domain, in which reference TRBV29-1 and TRBJ1-1 provide the parts outside the CDR3, is SAVISQKPSRDICQRGTSLTIQCQVDSQVTMMFWYRQQPGQSLTLIATANQGSEATYESGFVIDKFPISRPNLTFSTLTVSNMSPEDSSIYLCSVEGKNTEAFFGQGTRLTVV.

As to this clonotype: A much more abundant neighbour one base away suggests this may be a read error. The chain has TRBV10-3 and TRBJ1-1; D is ambiguous. This CDR3 has 16 amino acids. CDR1 and CDR2 (germline): ENHRY, SYGVKD. CDR3 sequence reads: CAISESGGTLNTEASF. The CDR3 DNA reads as TGTGCCATCAGTGAGTCGGGAGGCACTTTGAACACTGAAGCTTCCTTT.

The J gene is TRBJ2-2, the V gene TRBV24-1; 8 nucleotides line up with TRBD2. The CDR3 is made up of 17 amino acids. The junction had 10 bases not matched to a gene; V was cut back by 4 bases and J by 4 bases. Germline V CDR1 and CDR2: KGHDR, SFDVKD. The CDR3 spells CATSDPGSGRSTGELFF. CDR3 DNA: TGTGCCACCAGTGACCCTGGGAGCGGGAGATCCACCGGGGAGCTGTTTTTT.

The V and J genes are TRBV2 and TRBJ2-2, with 13 bases fitting TRBD2. V lost 6 bases to trimming and J lost 10 bases; unmatched junction nucleotides: 11. CDR1 is SNHLY, CDR2 FYNNEI, per germline. The CDR3 loop spans 16 amino acids. The CDR3, as DNA: TGTGCCAGCAGCCAAGCGGGACTAGCGGGAAGAGAGGAGCTGTTTTTT. Its protein product is CASSQAGLAGREELFF.

The sample holds a few counts of this clonotype. The CDR3 loop is CASSPSGTGVEKLFF. The CDR3 DNA reads TGTGCCAGCAGCCCCTCCGGGACAGGGGTTGAAAAACTGTTTTTT. The V call is TRBV7-2, the J call TRBJ1-4; 10 nucleotides align to TRBD1. CDR1 and CDR2 (germline): SGHTA, FQGNSA. The CDR3 loop spans 15 amino acids. V shed 5 bases and J 7 bases; nucleotides not matched to a gene: 7.

This clonotype was seen a handful of times. The genes are TRBV6-1 and TRBJ1-1; D not certain. Trimming stripped 2 bases from V and 2 bases from J, with 3 bases between. Germline CDR1 and CDR2: MNHNS and SASEGT. The CDR3 has 12 residues. The CDR3 sequence: CASSEYNTEAFF. Written as DNA, the CDR3 is TGTGCCAGCAGTGAATACAACACTGAAGCTTTCTTT.

This clonotype has a count of ten or more. V gene TRBV20-1 combines with J gene TRBJ1-1; D remains unclear. V shed 3 bases and J shed 3 bases, with 8 bases lying between them. Germline V lookup: CDR1 DFQATT, CDR2 SNEGSKA (reference sequence). The CDR3 sequence is 12 residues long. The CDR3: CSASPTDTEAFF. The CDR3 nucleotides read TGCAGTGCTAGCCCTACAGACACTGAAGCTTTCTTT.

The chain links TRBV19 to TRBJ1-1; D is unresolved. The V and J ends lost 9 bases and 4 bases respectively, with 21 bases between them. There are 15 residues in the CDR3. Germline V gene data show CDR1 as LNHDA and CDR2 as SQIVND (reference sequence). The CDR3 nucleotides are TGTGCCAGCAGCCAACCCTATCACCAGTCCACTGAAGCTTTCTTT. It codes for CASSQPYHQSTEAFF.

This clonotype came up many times. V gene TRBV9 combines with J gene TRBJ1-2; D gene uncertain. Trimming cost V 1 base and J 3 bases, with 10 bases left between them. The CDR3 contains 14 residues. The germline V gene has CDR1 SGDLS and CDR2 YYNGEE. CDR3 nucleotide sequence: TGTGCCAGCAGCGTAAGCGGGTTGGACTATGGCTACACCTTC. Amino acids: CASSVSGLDYGYTF.

A remark on this clonotype: A junction end diverges from the germline sequence, so it may reflect a read error. This rearrangement joins TRBV7-9 to TRBJ1-5, with unresolved D. CDR3 size: 12 residues. The germline V gene encodes CDR1 SEHNR and CDR2 FQNEAQ (reference sequence). The CDR3 loop is CARSGEDHPQHF. The CDR3 nucleotides read TGTGCCCGCAGCGGGGAGGATCACCCCCAGCATTTT.

The V and J genes are TRBV20-1 and TRBJ2-5; D may be TRBD1 or TRBD2 (5 bases each). In germline, CDR1 is DFQATT, CDR2 SNEGSKA (reference sequence). The CDR3 contains 12 residues. V was shortened by 6 bases and J by 0 bases, with 8 bases between the two germline ends. The CDR3 bases are TGCAGTGCCGAGGGGTACCAAGAGACCCAGTACTTC. Translated: CSAEGYQETQYF.

This clonotype was counted at least ten times. This rearrangement joins TRBV6-5 to TRBJ1-2; D is unclear. The germline V gene encodes CDR1 MNHEY and CDR2 SVGAGI. This CDR3 is built from 12 residues. V was clipped by 5 bases and J by 8 bases, with 12 bases between them. The CDR3 DNA follows: TGTGCCAGCAGTAGGACCAGGCAGGGCTACACCTTC. Its translation is CASSRTRQGYTF.

This clonotype appeared many times. CDR3 amino acids: CATSRDLGTSYEQYF. The CDR3 region has the DNA TGTGCCACCAGCAGAGATCTCGGGACTTCGTACGAGCAGTACTTC. The rearrangement links TRBV15 to TRBJ2-7, with D possibly matching TRBD2 (6 bases). The germline gives CDR1 LNHNV, CDR2 YYDKDF (reference sequence). The ends were cut back, 0 bases at V and 4 bases at J, with 13 bases in the middle. The CDR3 length is 15 residues.

This clonotype turned up a few times. Compared with germline, one end of the junction differs, possibly owing to a read error. The V and J genes are TRBV5-1 and TRBJ2-5; maybe TRBD1 (6 bases). CDR3 length: 14 residues. Germline lookup yields CDR1 SGHRS and CDR2 YFSETQ. CDR3 residues: CASSLGTWQETQYF. DNA for the CDR3: TGTGCCAGCAGCTTGGGGACATGGCAAGAGACCCAGTACTTC.

V gene TRBV7-9 combines with J gene TRBJ1-1; D not resolved. The CDR3 covers 14 residues. The ends were cut back, 3 bases at V and 5 bases at J, with 13 bases in the middle. Germline V CDR1 and CDR2: SEHNR, FQNEAQ (reference sequence). CDR3 nucleotides: TGTGCCAGCAGCTTGGACCCTCCGGGGACTGAAGCTTTCTTT. Its protein is CASSLDPPGTEAFF. Together with reference TRBV7-9 and TRBJ1-1, the CDR3 gives the full variable domain: DTGVSQNPRHKITKRGQNVTFRCDPISEHNRLYWYRQTLGQGPEFLTYFQNEAQLEKSRLLSDRFSAERPKGSFSTLEIQRTEQGDSAMYLCASSLDPPGTEAFFGQGTRLTVV.

J is TRBJ2-7 and V is TRBV20-1, with 9 nucleotides matching TRBD1. The CDR3 spans 15 residues. With 2 bases clipped from V and 1 base from J, the junction kept 6 bases outside the gene matches. Germline CDR1 and CDR2: DFQATT and SNEGSKA (reference sequence). This CDR3 is CSARSGTGNSYEQYF. Written as DNA, the CDR3 is TGCAGTGCTAGATCCGGGACAGGGAATTCCTACGAGCAGTACTTC.

With respect to this clonotype: A clone one base away is much larger, so this may be a read error. The CDR3 nucleotides are TGTGCCATCAGTCCGATGGGGAACACTAAAGCTTTCTTT. It translates to CAISPMGNTKAFF. The V gene is TRBV10-3, the J gene TRBJ1-1; D gene unclear. This CDR3 has 13 amino acids. Looked up from germline, CDR1 is ENHRY and CDR2 is SYGVKD.